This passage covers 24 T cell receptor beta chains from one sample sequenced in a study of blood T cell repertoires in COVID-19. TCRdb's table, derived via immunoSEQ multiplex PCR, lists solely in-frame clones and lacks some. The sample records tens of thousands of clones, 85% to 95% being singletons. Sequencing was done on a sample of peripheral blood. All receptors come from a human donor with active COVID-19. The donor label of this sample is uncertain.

The CDR3 DNA sequence: TGTGCCAGCAGTGAAGCTGGAGGTAATTCACCCCTCCACTTT. Translating it yields CASSEAGGNSPLHF. This chain uses TRBV2 with TRBJ1-6; no clear D gene. The CDR3 extends over 14 amino acids. Looked up from germline, CDR1 is SNHLY and CDR2 is FYNNEI. The germline V and J ends were trimmed by 0 bases and 6 bases, with 6 bases remaining between them.

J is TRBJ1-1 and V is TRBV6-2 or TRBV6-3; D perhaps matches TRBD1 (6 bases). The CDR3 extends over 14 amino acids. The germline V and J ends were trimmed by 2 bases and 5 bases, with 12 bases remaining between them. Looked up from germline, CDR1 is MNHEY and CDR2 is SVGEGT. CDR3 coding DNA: TGTGCCAGCAGTTACGACCCACAGGGAACTGAAGCTTTCTTT. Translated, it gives CASSYDPQGTEAFF.

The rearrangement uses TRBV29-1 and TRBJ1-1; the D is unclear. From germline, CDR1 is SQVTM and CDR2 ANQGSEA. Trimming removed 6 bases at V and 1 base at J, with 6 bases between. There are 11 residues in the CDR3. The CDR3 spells CSVTSNTEAFF. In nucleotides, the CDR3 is TGCAGCGTGACTTCGAACACTGAAGCTTTCTTT.

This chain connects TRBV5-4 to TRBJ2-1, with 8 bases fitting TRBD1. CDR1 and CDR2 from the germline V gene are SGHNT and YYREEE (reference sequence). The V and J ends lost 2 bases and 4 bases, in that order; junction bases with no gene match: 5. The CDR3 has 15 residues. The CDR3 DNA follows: TGTGCCAGCAGCTTTACGGGACAGGTTTACAATGAGCAGTTCTTC. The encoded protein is CASSFTGQVYNEQFF.

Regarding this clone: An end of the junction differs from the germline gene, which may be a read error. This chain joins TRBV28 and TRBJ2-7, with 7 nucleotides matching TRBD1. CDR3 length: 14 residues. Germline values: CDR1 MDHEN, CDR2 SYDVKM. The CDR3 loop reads CASCLLRGPGEQYF. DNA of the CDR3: TGTGCCAGCTGTTTATTGAGGGGGCCGGGGGAGCAGTACTTC.

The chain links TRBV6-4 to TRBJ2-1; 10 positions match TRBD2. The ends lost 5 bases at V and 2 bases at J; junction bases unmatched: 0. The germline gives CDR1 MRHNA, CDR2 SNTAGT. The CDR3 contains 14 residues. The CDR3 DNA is TGTGCCAGCAGTAGCGGGGGGGCCTACAATGAGCAGTTCTTC. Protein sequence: CASSSGGAYNEQFF.

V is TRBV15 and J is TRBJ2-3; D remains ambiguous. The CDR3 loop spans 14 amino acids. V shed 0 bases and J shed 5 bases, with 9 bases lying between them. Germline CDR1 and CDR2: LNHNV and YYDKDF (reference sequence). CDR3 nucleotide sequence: TGTGCCACCAGCAGAGACCAGCGCGGAGATACGCAGTATTTT. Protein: CATSRDQRGDTQYF.

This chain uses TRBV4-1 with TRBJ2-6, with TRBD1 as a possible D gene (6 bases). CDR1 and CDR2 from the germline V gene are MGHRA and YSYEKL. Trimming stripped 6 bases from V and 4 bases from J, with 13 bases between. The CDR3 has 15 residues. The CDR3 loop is CASRLTGSGANVLTF. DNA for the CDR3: TGCGCCAGCAGGTTAACAGGGTCAGGGGCCAACGTCCTGACTTTC.

CDR3 nucleotide sequence: TGTGCCAGCAGCCAAGGAGGAGGGGGGGGAGATACGCAGTATTTT. This codes for CASSQGGGGGDTQYF. The chain uses TRBV3-1 (or the pseudogene TRBV3-2) and TRBJ2-3, with a weak D call TRBD2 (7 bases). This CDR3 contains 15 residues. Germline loops: CDR1 LGHDT, CDR2 YNNKEL (reference sequence). V was clipped by 1 base and J by 5 bases, with 13 bases between them.

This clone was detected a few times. The CDR3 coding sequence is TGCGCCAGCAGCCTGGACAGGGAGTCCGAGCAGTACTTC. Translating it yields CASSLDRESEQYF. The chain is built from TRBV5-1 and TRBJ2-7; 8 positions match TRBD1. V dropped 4 bases and J dropped 6; count of bases not matched to a gene: 6. The CDR3 is 13 amino acids. The germline gives CDR1 SGHRS, CDR2 YFSETQ.

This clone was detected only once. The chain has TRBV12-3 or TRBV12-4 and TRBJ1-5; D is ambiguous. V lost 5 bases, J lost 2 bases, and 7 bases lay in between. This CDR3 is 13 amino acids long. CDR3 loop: CASSTQGNQPQHF. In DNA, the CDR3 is TGTGCCAGCAGTACGCAGGGCAATCAGCCCCAGCATTTT.

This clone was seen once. The CDR3 region is CASSAATGTYEQYF. DNA of the CDR3: TGTGCCAGCAGCGCCGCGACAGGGACCTACGAGCAGTACTTC. V usage is TRBV9 and J usage is TRBJ2-7; TRBD1 matches at 7 bases. The CDR3 extends over 14 amino acids. J lost 2 bases, V lost 3 bases, and 5 bases had no gene match. CDR1 and CDR2 from the germline V gene are SGDLS and YYNGEE.

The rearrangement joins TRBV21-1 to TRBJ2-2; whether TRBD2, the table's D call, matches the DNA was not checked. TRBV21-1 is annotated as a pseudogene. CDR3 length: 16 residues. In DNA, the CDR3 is TGTGCCAGCAGCAAAGTCGGAGGGCGGGTCACCGGGGAGCTGTTTTTT. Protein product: CASSKVGGRVTGELFF.

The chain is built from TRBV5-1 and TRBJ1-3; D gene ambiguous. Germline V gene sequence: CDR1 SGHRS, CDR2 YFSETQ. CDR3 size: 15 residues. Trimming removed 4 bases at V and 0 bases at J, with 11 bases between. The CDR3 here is CASSLTAVSGNTIYF. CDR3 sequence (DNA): TGCGCCAGCAGCCTTACAGCCGTCTCTGGAAACACCATATATTTT.

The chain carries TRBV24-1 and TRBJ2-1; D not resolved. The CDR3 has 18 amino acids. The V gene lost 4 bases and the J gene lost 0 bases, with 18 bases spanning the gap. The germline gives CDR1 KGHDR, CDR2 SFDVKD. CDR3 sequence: CATSDSDIPTSSYNEQFF. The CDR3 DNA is TGTGCCACCAGTGACTCCGACATCCCCACGAGCTCCTACAATGAGCAGTTCTTC.

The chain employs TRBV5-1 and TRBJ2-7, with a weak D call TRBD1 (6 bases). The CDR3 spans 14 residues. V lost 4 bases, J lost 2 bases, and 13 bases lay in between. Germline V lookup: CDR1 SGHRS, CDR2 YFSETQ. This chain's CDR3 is CASSPGQGPYEQYF. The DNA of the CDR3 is TGCGCCAGCAGCCCCGGGCAGGGGCCCTACGAGCAGTACTTC.

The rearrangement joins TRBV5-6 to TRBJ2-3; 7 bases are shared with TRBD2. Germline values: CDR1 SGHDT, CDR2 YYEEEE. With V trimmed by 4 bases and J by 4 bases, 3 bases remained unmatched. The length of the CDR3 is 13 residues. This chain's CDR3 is CASSRGEPDTQYF. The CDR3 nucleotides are TGTGCCAGCAGCCGGGGGGAGCCAGATACGCAGTATTTT.

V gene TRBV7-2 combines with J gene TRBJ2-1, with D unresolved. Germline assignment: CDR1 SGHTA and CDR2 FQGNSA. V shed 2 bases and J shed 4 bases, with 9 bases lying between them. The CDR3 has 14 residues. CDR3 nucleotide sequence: TGTGCCAGCAGCTTAATCCGCAGATACAATGAGCAGTTCTTC. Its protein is CASSLIRRYNEQFF.

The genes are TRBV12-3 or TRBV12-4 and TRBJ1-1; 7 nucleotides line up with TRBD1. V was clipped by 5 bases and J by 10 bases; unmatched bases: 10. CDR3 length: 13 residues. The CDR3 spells CASSPWTGGVAFF. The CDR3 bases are TGTGCCAGCAGTCCCTGGACAGGAGGTGTAGCTTTCTTT.

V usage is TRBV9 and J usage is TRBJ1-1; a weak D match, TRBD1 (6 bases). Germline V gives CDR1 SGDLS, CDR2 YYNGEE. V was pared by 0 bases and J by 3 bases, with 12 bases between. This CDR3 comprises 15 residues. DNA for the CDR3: TGTGCCAGCAGCGTAGCAGCAGGGGTTGACACTGAAGCTTTCTTT. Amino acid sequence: CASSVAAGVDTEAFF.

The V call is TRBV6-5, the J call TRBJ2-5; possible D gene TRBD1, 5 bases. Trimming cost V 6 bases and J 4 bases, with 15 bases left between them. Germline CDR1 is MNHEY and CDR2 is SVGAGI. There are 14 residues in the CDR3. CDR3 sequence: CASRDDSTGETQYF. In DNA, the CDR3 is TGTGCCAGCAGGGATGACAGCACTGGAGAGACCCAGTACTTC.

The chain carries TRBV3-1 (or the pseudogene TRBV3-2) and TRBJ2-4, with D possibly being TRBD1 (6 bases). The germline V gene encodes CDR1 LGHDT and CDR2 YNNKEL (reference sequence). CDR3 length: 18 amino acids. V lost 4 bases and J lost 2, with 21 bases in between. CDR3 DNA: TGTGCCAGCAGCCCGGACCCGACAGGTCGCGGCCCCAAAAACATTCAGTACTTC. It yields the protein CASSPDPTGRGPKNIQYF.

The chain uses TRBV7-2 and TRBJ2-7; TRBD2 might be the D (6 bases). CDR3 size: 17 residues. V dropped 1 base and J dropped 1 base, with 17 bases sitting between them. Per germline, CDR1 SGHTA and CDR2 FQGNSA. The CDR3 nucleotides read TGTGCCAGCAGCTTAGACTCCGCCGGGGGAAAATCCTACGAGCAGTACTTC. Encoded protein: CASSLDSAGGKSYEQYF.

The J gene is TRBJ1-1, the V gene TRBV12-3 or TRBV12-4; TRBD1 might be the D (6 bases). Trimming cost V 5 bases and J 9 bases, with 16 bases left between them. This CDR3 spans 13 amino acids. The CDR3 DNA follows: TGTGCCAGCAGTCTAGGACAGACCTTGAAAGCTTTCTTT. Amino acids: CASSLGQTLKAFF.